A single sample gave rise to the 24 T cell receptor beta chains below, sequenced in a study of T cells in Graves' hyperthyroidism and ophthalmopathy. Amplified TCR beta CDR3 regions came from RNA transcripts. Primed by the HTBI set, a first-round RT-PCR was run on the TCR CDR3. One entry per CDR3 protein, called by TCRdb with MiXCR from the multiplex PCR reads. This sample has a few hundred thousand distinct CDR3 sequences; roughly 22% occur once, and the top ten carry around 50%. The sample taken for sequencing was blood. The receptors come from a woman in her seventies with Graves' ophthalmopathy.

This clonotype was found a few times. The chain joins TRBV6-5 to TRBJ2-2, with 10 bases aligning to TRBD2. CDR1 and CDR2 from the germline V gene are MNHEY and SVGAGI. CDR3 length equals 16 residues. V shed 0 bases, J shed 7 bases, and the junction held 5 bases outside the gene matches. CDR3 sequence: CASSYSPSGSYGELFF. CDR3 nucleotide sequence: TGTGCCAGCAGTTACTCTCCTAGCGGGAGTTACGGGGAGCTGTTTTTT.

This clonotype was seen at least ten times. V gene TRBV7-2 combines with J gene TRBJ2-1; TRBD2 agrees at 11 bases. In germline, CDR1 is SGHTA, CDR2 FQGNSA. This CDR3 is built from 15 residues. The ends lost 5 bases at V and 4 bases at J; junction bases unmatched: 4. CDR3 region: CASSEGLADYNEQFF. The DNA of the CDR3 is TGTGCCAGCAGCGAGGGACTAGCGGATTACAATGAGCAGTTCTTC.

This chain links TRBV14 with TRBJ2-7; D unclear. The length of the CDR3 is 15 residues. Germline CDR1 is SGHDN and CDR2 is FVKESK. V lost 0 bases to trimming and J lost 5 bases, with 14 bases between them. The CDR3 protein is CASSQDRIRSHEQYF. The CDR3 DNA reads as TGTGCCAGCAGCCAAGATCGCATCAGATCCCACGAGCAGTACTTC.

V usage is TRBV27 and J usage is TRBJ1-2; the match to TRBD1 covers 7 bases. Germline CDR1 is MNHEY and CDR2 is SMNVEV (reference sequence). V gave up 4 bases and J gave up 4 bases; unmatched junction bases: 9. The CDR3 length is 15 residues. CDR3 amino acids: CASSYSGGQFYGYTF. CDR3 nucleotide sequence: TGTGCCAGCAGTTATTCAGGGGGACAGTTCTATGGCTACACCTTC.

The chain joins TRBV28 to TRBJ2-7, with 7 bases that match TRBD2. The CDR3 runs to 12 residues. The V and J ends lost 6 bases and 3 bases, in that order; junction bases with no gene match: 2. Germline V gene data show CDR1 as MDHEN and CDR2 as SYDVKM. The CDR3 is CASRRTSYEQYF. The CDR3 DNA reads TGTGCCAGCAGGCGGACTAGCTACGAGCAGTACTTC. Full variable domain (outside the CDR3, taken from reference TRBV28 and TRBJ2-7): DVKVTQSSRYLVKRTGEKVFLECVQDMDHENMFWYRQDPGLGLRLIYFSYDVKMKEKGDIPEGYSVSREKKERFSLILESASTNQTSMYLCASRRTSYEQYFGPGTRLTVT.

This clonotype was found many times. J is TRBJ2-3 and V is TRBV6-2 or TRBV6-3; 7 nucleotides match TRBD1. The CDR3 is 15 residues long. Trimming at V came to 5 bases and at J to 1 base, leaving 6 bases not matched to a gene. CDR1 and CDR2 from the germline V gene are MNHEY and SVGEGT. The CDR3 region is CASSPRDSGTDTQYF. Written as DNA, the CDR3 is TGTGCCAGCAGTCCACGGGACAGCGGCACAGATACGCAGTATTTT.

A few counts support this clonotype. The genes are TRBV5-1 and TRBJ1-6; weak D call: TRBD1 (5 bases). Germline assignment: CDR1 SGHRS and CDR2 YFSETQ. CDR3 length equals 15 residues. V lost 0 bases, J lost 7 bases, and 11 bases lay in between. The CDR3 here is CASSLDLGRNSPLHF. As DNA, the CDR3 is TGCGCCAGCAGCTTGGACCTGGGGCGGAATTCACCCCTCCACTTT.

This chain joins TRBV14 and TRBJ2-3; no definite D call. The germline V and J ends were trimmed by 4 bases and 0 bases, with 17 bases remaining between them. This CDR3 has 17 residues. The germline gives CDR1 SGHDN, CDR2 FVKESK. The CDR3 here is CASSRASPTTSTDTQYF. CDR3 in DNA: TGTGCCAGCAGCCGGGCCTCCCCGACCACTAGCACAGATACGCAGTATTTT.

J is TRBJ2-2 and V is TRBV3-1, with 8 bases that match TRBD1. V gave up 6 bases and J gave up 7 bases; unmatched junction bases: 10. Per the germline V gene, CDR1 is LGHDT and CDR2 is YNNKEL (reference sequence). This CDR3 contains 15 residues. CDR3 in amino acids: CASRSGTGRIGELFF. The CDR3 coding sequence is TGTGCCAGCAGATCCGGGACAGGTCGAATCGGGGAGCTGTTTTTT.

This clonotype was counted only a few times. The CDR3 DNA follows: TGTGCCAGCAGTCACAGAGGGACTAGGCTTCTTACAGATACGCAGTATTTT. Translating gives CASSHRGTRLLTDTQYF. The genes are TRBV6-5 and TRBJ2-3, with 8 bases identical to TRBD2. The germline CDR1 and CDR2 sequences are MNHEY and SVGAGI. J gave up 3 bases and V 5 bases, and 13 bases lay outside the gene matches. This CDR3 is built from 17 residues.

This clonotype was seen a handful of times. CDR3 region: CASFKASGSHEQFF. The DNA of the CDR3 is TGTGCCAGCTTCAAAGCTAGCGGGAGCCATGAGCAGTTCTTC. The rearrangement uses TRBV12-3 or TRBV12-4 and TRBJ2-1, with 10 bases that match TRBD2. The CDR3 has 14 residues. V shed 8 bases and J 8 bases; nucleotides not matched to a gene: 9.

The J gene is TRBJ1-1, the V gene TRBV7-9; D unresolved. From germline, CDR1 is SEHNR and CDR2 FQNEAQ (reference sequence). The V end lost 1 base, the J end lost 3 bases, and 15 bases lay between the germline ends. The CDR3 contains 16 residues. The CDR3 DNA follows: TGTGCCAGCAGCTTAGTCACCACCCGGTGGGACACTGAAGCTTTCTTT. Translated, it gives CASSLVTTRWDTEAFF.

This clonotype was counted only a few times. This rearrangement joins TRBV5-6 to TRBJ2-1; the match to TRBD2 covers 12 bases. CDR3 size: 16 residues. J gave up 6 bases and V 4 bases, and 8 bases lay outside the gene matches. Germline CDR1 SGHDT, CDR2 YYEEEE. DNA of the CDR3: TGTGCCAGCAGCCTAGAGCTAGCGGGAGGGCCCAATGAGCAGTTCTTC. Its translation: CASSLELAGGPNEQFF. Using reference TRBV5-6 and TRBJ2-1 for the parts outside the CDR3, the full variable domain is DAGVTQSPTHLIKTRGQQVTLRCSPKSGHDTVSWYQQALGQGPQFIFQYYEEEERQRGNFPDRFSGHQFPNYSSELNVNALLLGDSALYLCASSLELAGGPNEQFFGPGTRLTVL.

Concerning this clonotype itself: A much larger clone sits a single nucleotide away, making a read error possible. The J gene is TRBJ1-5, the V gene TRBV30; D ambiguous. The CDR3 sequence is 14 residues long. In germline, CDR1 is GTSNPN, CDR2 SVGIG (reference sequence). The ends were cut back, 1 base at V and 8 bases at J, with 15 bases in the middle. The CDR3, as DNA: TGTGCCTGGAGTGCGCACCCTCCCGGGGAGCCCCAGCATTTT. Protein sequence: CAWSAHPPGEPQHF.

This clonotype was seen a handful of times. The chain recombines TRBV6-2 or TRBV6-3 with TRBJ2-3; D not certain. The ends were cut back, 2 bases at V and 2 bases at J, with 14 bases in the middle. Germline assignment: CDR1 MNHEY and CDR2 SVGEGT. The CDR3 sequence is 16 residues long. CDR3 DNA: TGTGCCAGCAGTTACCGGTACGGCGAGATCACAGATACGCAGTATTTT. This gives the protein CASSYRYGEITDTQYF.

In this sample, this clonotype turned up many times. In DNA form, the CDR3 reads TGTGCCAGCAGTGAAACTAGCGGGAGGTCCTACGAGCAGTACTTC. Its protein is CASSETSGRSYEQYF. The chain has TRBV2 and TRBJ2-7, with 12 nucleotides matching TRBD2. V was clipped by 2 bases and J by 1 base; unmatched bases: 0. Germline lookup yields CDR1 SNHLY and CDR2 FYNNEI. CDR3 size: 15 residues.

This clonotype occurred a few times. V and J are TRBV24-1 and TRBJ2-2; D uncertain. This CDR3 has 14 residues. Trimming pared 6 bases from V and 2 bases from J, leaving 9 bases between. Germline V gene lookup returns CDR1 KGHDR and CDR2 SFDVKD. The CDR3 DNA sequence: TGTGCCACCAGTCCGTCAGATAACACCGGGGAGCTGTTTTTT. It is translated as CATSPSDNTGELFF.

The CDR3 protein is CASSHYPGQGAGELFF. The DNA for the CDR3 is TGCGCCAGCAGCCATTACCCAGGACAGGGGGCTGGGGAGCTGTTTTTT. The V call is TRBV4-1, the J call TRBJ2-2; TRBD1 matches at 11 bases. After removal of 3 bases from V and 8 bases from J, the junction contained 8 bases not matched to a gene. Per germline, CDR1 MGHRA and CDR2 YSYEKL. This CDR3 has 16 residues.

The DNA for the CDR3 is TGTGCCAGCAGCTCGGGACAGGGACGCCAGCCCCAGCATTTT. Translated: CASSSGQGRQPQHF. The rearrangement uses TRBV7-9 and TRBJ1-5, with TRBD1 identical over 9 bases. Germline V gene data show CDR1 as SEHNR and CDR2 as FQNEAQ (reference sequence). This CDR3 spans 14 amino acids. V lost 4 bases to trimming and J lost 7 bases; unmatched junction nucleotides: 5.

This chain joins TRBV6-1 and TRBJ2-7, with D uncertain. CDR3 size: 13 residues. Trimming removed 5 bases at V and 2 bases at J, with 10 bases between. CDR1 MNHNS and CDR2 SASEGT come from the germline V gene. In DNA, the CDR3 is TGTGCCAGCAGTAGCCACCCAACCTACGAGCAGTACTTC. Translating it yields CASSSHPTYEQYF.

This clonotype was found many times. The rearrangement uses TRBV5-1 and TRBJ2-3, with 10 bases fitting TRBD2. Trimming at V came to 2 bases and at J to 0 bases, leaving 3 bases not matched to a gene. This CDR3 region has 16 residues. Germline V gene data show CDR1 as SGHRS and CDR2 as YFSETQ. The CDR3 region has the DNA TGCGCCAGCAGCTTTGGACTAGCGGTTAGCACAGATACGCAGTATTTT. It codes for CASSFGLAVSTDTQYF.

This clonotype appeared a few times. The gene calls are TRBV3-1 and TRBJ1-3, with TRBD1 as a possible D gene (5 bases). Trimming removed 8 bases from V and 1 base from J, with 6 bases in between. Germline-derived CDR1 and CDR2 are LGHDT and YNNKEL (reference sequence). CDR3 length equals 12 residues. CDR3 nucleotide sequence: TGTGCCAGCCAGGGTTCTGGAAACACCATATATTTT. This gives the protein CASQGSGNTIYF.

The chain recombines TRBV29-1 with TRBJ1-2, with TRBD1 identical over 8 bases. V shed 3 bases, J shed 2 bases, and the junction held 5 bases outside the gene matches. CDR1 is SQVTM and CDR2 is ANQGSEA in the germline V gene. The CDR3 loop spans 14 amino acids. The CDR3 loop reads CSVDPTGENYGYTF. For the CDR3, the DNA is TGCAGCGTTGACCCGACAGGGGAGAACTATGGCTACACCTTC.

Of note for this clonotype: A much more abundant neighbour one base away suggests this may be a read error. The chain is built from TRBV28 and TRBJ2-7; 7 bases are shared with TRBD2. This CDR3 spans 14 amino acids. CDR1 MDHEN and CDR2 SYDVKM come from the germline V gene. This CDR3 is CASSLGGSVYEPYF. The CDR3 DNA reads TGTGCCAGCAGTTTGGGAGGGAGTGTCTACGAGCCGTACTTC.